This TCR beta chain appears in the sequencing data of a study of blood T cell repertoires in COVID-19 (TCRdb year 2020). About the investigation overall: The collaborator samples originated in the United States, Italy and Spain and spanned the acute and convalescent phases of COVID-19. The material from the prospective study consisted of cDNA or gDNA derived from T cells, B-cell-depleted T cells, or PBMCs. Deeply sampled blood TCRbeta repertoires from subjects exposed to, actively infected with, or recovered from COVID-19 were included in the dataset. The repertoires were made available in a free public database intended to serve as a resource for research on the immune response to SARS-CoV-2. Samples came from the ongoing ImmuneRACE study (first 160 participants) plus 1,254 subjects from 6 global collaborators. Sample metadata almost always included a de-identified subject ID, COVID-19 status, age in years and sex. HLA class I and class II types, where available, came from metadata supplied by the sample provider rather than from assay-based typing.

TCRbeta CDR3 regions were amplified from genomic DNA by means of the immunoSEQ Assay, a bias-controlled multiplex PCR. Regarding the original processing steps: Nucleated cell counts per sample were estimated from amplification of reference gene primers within the assay. To quantify the absolute abundance of each unique TCRbeta CDR3 rearrangement, sequence reads were collapsed and filtered. For each sample, productive Simpson clonality was calculated by taking the square root of Simpson's diversity index across productive rearrangements. Not all clones reach the TCRdb copy of this immuneACCESS table, which keeps in-frame sequences only. Checked studies attribute under half of the gap to unresolved V genes and leave the rest unexplained. V, J and clone size are taken as reported in that table, and D and trimming were inferred from the DNA itself. A total of some 350,000 clones appear in this sample, about 90% of them only once. Jointly, the top ten make up around 4.6% of the sample.

Trimming removed 0 bases from V and 3 bases from J, leaving 13 bases between the germline ends. From the germline V gene (reference sequence), CDR1 is SGHKS and CDR2 is YYEKEE. Spanning cysteine to phenylalanine, the CDR3 consists of 15 amino acids. CDR3 DNA is the only sequence kept; it has 45 bases, read in frame from the first base. Participants in the prospective study were enrolled through a virtual design, were aged roughly 18 to 100 years, and lived in approximately 24 United States geographic areas. Cohort assignment in the prospective study relied on participant-reported clinical history from a screening survey and a study questionnaire. ImmuneRACE Cohort 3 recovered participants were defined by two consecutive negative NP/OP PCR tests, healthcare professional clearance, or symptom resolution. Mobile phlebotomists in the prospective study collected whole blood, serum and a nasopharyngeal or oropharyngeal swab from every participant. Over a roughly 2-month period, participants in the prospective study had the option of providing additional blood draws and questionnaires. Blood samples from the prospective study were shipped frozen or at room temperature prior to DNA extraction.

Of note for this clone: Its antigen is still unknown. No per-base quality is available; no much larger clone lies one base away.

Results and caveats for the whole study, not just this receptor: The quantity of clinical and demographic metadata differed by source and by participant and was supplied without curation.

The chain couples TRBV5-5 to TRBJ2-7; tentative D gene TRBD2, with 6 bases matching. This TCR came from a man under 40 who had recovered from COVID-19. Sequencing input: PBMCs or T cells enriched from blood (not recorded which). CDR3 protein: CASSLDRTISYEQYF. The nucleotide sequence is TGTGCCAGCAGCTTGGACAGGACTATCAGCTACGAGCAGTACTTC. Supplemented by the reference TRBV5-5 and TRBJ2-7 proteins around the CDR3, the complete variable domain is DAGVTQSPTHLIKTRGQQVTLRCSPISGHKSVSWYQQVLGQGPQFIFQYYEKEERGRGNFPDRFSARQFPNYSSELNVNALLLGDSALYLCASSLDRTISYEQYFGPGTRLTVT.